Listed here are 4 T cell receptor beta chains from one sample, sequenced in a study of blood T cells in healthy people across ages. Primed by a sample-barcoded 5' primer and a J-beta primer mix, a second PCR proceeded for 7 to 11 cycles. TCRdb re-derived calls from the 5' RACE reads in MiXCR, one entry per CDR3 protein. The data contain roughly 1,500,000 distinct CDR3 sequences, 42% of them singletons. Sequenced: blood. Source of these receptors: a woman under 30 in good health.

CDR3 sequence: CASSFQVYSPHNEQFF. Written as DNA, the CDR3 is TGTGCCAGCAGTTTCCAAGTTTACTCGCCACACAATGAGCAGTTCTTC. J is TRBJ2-1 and V is TRBV27; D remains ambiguous. This CDR3 is 16 amino acids long. The V gene's germline CDR1 is MNHEY and CDR2 SMNVEV (reference sequence). Deletions cut 3 bases from V and 5 bases from J, with 17 bases between.

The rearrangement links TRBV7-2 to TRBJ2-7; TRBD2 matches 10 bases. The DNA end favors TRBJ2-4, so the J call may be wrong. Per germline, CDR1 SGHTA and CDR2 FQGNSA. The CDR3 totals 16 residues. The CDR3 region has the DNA TGTGCCAGCAGCTTAGTGTCGGCTAGCGGGGGAAACATTCAGTACTTC. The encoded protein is CASSLVSASGGNIQYF.

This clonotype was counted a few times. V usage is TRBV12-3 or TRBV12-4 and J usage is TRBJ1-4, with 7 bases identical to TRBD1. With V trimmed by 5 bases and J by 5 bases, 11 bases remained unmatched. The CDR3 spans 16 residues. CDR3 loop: CASSPPRQGQNEKLFF. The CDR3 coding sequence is TGTGCCAGCAGTCCACCTCGACAGGGCCAGAATGAAAAACTGTTTTTT.

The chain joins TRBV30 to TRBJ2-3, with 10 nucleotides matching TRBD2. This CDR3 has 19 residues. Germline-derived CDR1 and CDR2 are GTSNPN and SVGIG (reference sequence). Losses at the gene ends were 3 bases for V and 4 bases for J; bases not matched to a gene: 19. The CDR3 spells CAWRRGRKAAGGPPDTQYF. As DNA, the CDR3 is TGTGCCTGGAGGCGCGGACGGAAAGCAGCGGGAGGGCCCCCAGATACGCAGTATTTT.